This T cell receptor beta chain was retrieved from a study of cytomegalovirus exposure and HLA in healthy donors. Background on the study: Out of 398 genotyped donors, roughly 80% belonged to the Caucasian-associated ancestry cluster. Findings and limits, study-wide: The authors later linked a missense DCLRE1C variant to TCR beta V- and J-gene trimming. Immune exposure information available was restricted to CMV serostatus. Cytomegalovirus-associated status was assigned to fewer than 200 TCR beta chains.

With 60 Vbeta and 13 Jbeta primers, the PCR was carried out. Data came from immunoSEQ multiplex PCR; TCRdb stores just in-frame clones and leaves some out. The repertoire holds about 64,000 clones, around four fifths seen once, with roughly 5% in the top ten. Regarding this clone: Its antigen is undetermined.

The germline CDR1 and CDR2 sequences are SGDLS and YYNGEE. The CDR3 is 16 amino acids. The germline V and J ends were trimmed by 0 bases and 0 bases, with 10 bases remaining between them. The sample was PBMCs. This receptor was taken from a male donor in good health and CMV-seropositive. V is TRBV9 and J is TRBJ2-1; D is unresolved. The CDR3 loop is CASSVAGSSSYNEQFF. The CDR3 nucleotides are TGTGCCAGCAGCGTAGCAGGTTCAAGCTCCTACAATGAGCAGTTCTTC.